The 18 T cell receptor beta chains below come from one sample, sequenced in a study of graft-versus-host responses after intestinal transplantation. The protocol was immunoSEQ multiplex PCR, while the TCRdb copy is restricted to in-frame clones and leaves out a portion. This sample yields roughly 98,000 clones, of which over 80% are seen a single time; around 1.2% belongs to the top ten. These receptors' antigens are unknown. Specimen: unstimulated CD8+ T cells sorted from spleen or lymph node cells, collected before transplant. Source of these receptors: a human donor who was the organ donor for an intestinal transplant.

J is TRBJ1-1 and V is TRBV9; D possibly corresponds to TRBD1 (6 bases). Germline V gene lookup returns CDR1 SGDLS and CDR2 YYNGEE. The CDR3 consists of 12 residues. V was clipped by 0 bases and J by 9 bases, with 9 bases between them. The CDR3 protein is CASSVERGKAFF. The CDR3, as DNA: TGTGCCAGCAGCGTAGAAAGGGGGAAAGCTTTCTTT.

This rearrangement joins TRBV4-1 to TRBJ2-7; D is possibly TRBD1 (5 bases). Germline V gene data show CDR1 as MGHRA and CDR2 as YSYEKL. This CDR3 has 14 amino acids. Trimming removed 1 base at V and 4 bases at J, with 11 bases between. CDR3 nucleotides: TGCGCCAGCAGCCAAGGTGACAGTACGTACGAGCAGTACTTC. This gives the protein CASSQGDSTYEQYF.

The V gene is TRBV19, the J gene TRBJ1-2; TRBD1 might be the D (6 bases). CDR3 length: 14 residues. V was clipped by 3 bases and J by 4 bases, with 12 bases between them. CDR1 is LNHDA and CDR2 is SQIVND in the germline V gene (reference sequence). The CDR3: CASSMGQGSYGYTF. The CDR3 DNA reads TGTGCCAGTAGTATGGGGCAGGGGAGCTATGGCTACACCTTC.

This chain uses TRBV2 with TRBJ2-7, with no clear D. V gave up 3 bases and J gave up 3 bases, with 6 bases separating them. Germline CDR1 SNHLY, CDR2 FYNNEI. The CDR3 loop spans 12 amino acids. The chain's CDR3 is CASSDERYEQYF. The DNA of the CDR3 is TGTGCCAGCAGTGACGAGCGCTACGAGCAGTACTTC.

The V and J genes are TRBV19 and TRBJ2-1, with 8 bases identical to TRBD1. The CDR3 spans 15 residues. The V and J ends lost 4 bases and 3 bases, in that order; junction bases with no gene match: 5. Germline loops: CDR1 LNHDA, CDR2 SQIVND (reference sequence). The CDR3 nucleotides are TGTGCCAGTAGTACCCCGACAGGGGTCTACAATGAGCAGTTCTTC. Protein product: CASSTPTGVYNEQFF. The variable domain in full, with the rest retrieved from reference TRBV19 and TRBJ2-1, is DGGITQSPKYLFRKEGQNVTLSCEQNLNHDAMYWYRQDPGQGLRLIYYSQIVNDFQKGDIAEGYSVSREKKESFPLTVTSAQKNPTAFYLCASSTPTGVYNEQFFGPGTRLTVL.

The rearrangement uses TRBV5-4 and TRBJ2-2; 14 nucleotides align to TRBD2. The junction had 15 bases not matched to a gene; V was cut back by 7 bases and J by 4 bases. This CDR3 comprises 19 residues. Germline V gives CDR1 SGHNT, CDR2 YYREEE (reference sequence). In DNA, the CDR3 is TGTGCCAGCTCGGGGTTTGGGACTAGCGGGAGACGGGCCACCGGGGAGCTGTTTTTT. Encoded protein: CASSGFGTSGRRATGELFF.

The chain is built from TRBV4-2 and TRBJ2-1, with 8 bases that match TRBD2. This CDR3 has 13 amino acids. Germline lookup yields CDR1 LGHNA and CDR2 YNFKEQ. Germline trimming cut 5 bases from V and 7 bases from J; bases unmatched to any gene: 4. The CDR3 nucleotides are TGTGCCAGCAGCGCGGGGGGTATTAATGAGCAGTTCTTC. Protein product: CASSAGGINEQFF.

The V and J genes are TRBV14 and TRBJ2-1; D gene unclear. Germline V CDR1 and CDR2: SGHDN, FVKESK. The CDR3 covers 15 residues. The V end was cut by 1 base, the J end by 8 bases, with 15 bases between. Written as DNA, the CDR3 is TGTGCCAGCAGCCAAGGGCCCCTTCTAGTCTATGAGCAGTTCTTC. Translation: CASSQGPLLVYEQFF.

This clone appeared a single time. The chain has TRBV27 and TRBJ2-1; TRBD2 matches at 9 bases. CDR3 size: 18 residues. The V gene end was trimmed by 3 bases and the J gene end by 8 bases; junction bases not matched to a gene: 17. The germline CDR1 and CDR2 sequences are MNHEY and SMNVEV (reference sequence). CDR3 amino acids: CASSFETSGAWDLHEQFF. As DNA, the CDR3 is TGTGCCAGCAGTTTCGAGACTAGCGGTGCTTGGGATTTGCATGAGCAGTTCTTC.

The chain has TRBV19 and TRBJ2-1, with 7 bases aligning to TRBD2. Trimming removed 5 bases from V and 7 bases from J; junction bases left unmatched: 8. CDR1 LNHDA and CDR2 SQIVND come from the germline V gene (reference sequence). The CDR3 contains 14 residues. Here the CDR3 DNA reads TGTGCCAGTAGTTGGGGCGGGAGTGAGAATGAGCAGTTCTTC. It is translated as CASSWGGSENEQFF.

The rearrangement links TRBV4-3 to TRBJ2-5; D not resolved. With the DNA end fitting TRBJ2-7 better, the J assignment may be wrong. The CDR3 totals 16 residues. CDR1 LGHNA and CDR2 YSLEER come from the germline V gene. The CDR3 here is CASSQDSTTLAYEQYF. The CDR3, as DNA: TGCGCCAGCAGCCAAGATTCCACTACTCTAGCCTACGAGCAGTACTTC.

This chain connects TRBV6-5 to TRBJ2-1; the D gene is possibly TRBD2 (7 bases). Germline CDR1 reads MNHEY; CDR2 reads SVGAGI. The CDR3 length is 16 residues. Between the trimmed V and J ends, which lost 1 base and 8 bases, there was a span of 18 bases. CDR3 region: CASSYLPRGARDEQFF. The DNA for the CDR3 is TGTGCCAGCAGTTACTTGCCCCGGGGGGCCAGGGATGAGCAGTTCTTC.

This clone was counted a few times. The V and J genes are TRBV27 and TRBJ1-2, with 7 bases aligning to TRBD1. J gave up 9 bases and V 8 bases, and 6 bases lay outside the gene matches. CDR1 is MNHEY and CDR2 is SMNVEV in the germline V gene (reference sequence). The CDR3 totals 11 residues. The DNA of the CDR3 is TGTGCCAGCGGGACAGCCGGGAGCTACACCTTC. Encoded protein: CASGTAGSYTF.

This rearrangement joins TRBV11-2 to TRBJ2-2, with 8 bases identical to TRBD2. With V trimmed by 1 base and J by 6 bases, 4 bases remained unmatched. The CDR3 loop spans 15 amino acids. The germline gives CDR1 SGHAT, CDR2 FQNNGV. CDR3 sequence (DNA): TGTGCCAGCAGCTTAGTCCCAGCGGGAGCCGGGGAGCTGTTTTTT. It is translated as CASSLVPAGAGELFF.

This chain joins TRBV5-4 and TRBJ2-1, with 9 bases identical to TRBD2. The CDR3 spans 16 residues. The ends lost 4 bases at V and 4 bases at J; junction bases unmatched: 9. The germline V gene encodes CDR1 SGHNT and CDR2 YYREEE (reference sequence). The CDR3 region is CASSLLTSGSYNEQFF. CDR3 in DNA: TGTGCCAGCAGCCTACTGACTAGCGGATCATACAATGAGCAGTTCTTC.

A word on this clone: One junction end does not reproduce the germline sequence, and a read error may be involved. V usage is TRBV28 and J usage is TRBJ2-3; possible D gene TRBD2, 5 bases. Germline loops: CDR1 MDHEN, CDR2 SYDVKM. The CDR3 loop spans 13 amino acids. The CDR3 nucleotides read TGCGGAAGCAGCGGAGCCATCACAGATACGCAGTATTTT. Protein product: CGSSGAITDTQYF.

The CDR3 sequence: CASSSTPGSTDTQYF. Written as DNA, the CDR3 is TGTGCCAGCAGCTCCACTCCCGGGAGCACAGATACGCAGTATTTT. The rearrangement joins TRBV7-9 to TRBJ2-3, with D unresolved. In germline, CDR1 is SEHNR, CDR2 FQNEAQ (reference sequence). Deletions cut 4 bases from V and 0 bases from J, with 11 bases between. The CDR3 has 15 residues.

The chain couples TRBV4-3 to TRBJ2-1, with TRBD2 identical over 7 bases. The V gene end was trimmed by 5 bases and the J gene end by 3 bases; junction bases not matched to a gene: 7. CDR3 size: 15 residues. The germline V gene encodes CDR1 LGHNA and CDR2 YSLEER. The CDR3 coding sequence is TGCGCCAGCAGCTACGGGTCTAGCGGCTACAATGAGCAGTTCTTC. Its translation is CASSYGSSGYNEQFF.